One and the same sample provided the 15 T cell receptor beta chains below, sequenced in a study of tumor-infiltrating lymphocytes in primary liver carcinoma (dated by TCRdb to 2017 to 2019). TRIzol reagent was used to extract blood RNA from unsorted whole blood, while the DNeasy Blood & Tissue kit provided the germline DNA. The instrument given in TCRdb is Illumina HiSeq 2500. Using a constant-region primer and ProtoScript II reverse transcriptase, TCRbeta-specific cDNA was reverse-transcribed from around 500 ng total RNA. Construction of the TCRbeta libraries relied on three nested rounds of multiplex PCR, following a slightly modified ARM-PCR procedure. Each of the first two PCR rounds ran for approximately 9 cycles using multiplex TRBV1-TRBV30 forward primers together with a Cbeta reverse primer. The public reads were reprocessed in TCRdb via fastp at Q25 and MiXCR, keeping in-frame beta chains. Rows with a matching CDR3 protein are joined into one entry that keeps the most common DNA and genes. The table for this sample lists about 320,000 distinct CDR3 sequences; approximately 58% of them were counted only once. 15% to 20% of the sample is taken by the ten largest.

Sequencing input: peripheral blood. These receptor sequences come from a woman between 25 and 40 years old with primary liver carcinoma and hepatitis B virus infection.

As concerns this clonotype: Given a much more abundant clone one base away, this may be a read error. The conserved final phenylalanine or tryptophan is absent from the CDR3, which likely points to a read error. V usage is TRBV4-1 and J usage is TRBJ1-1; D might be TRBD1 (5 bases). The CDR3 has 13 residues. Germline CDR1 reads MGHRA; CDR2 reads YSYEKL. V lost 1 base, J lost 3 bases, and 6 bases lay in between. CDR3 amino acids: CASSQAGHTEAFC. CDR3 DNA: TGCGCCAGCAGCCAAGCGGGACACACTGAAGCTTTCTGT.

Turning to this clonotype: The CDR3 ends on some other residue instead of the conserved phenylalanine or tryptophan, so this is likely a read error. The CDR3 protein is CTSSWGGGVDEQYY. The CDR3 region has the DNA TGTACCAGCAGCTGGGGAGGGGGCGTGGACGAGCAGTACTAC. V usage is TRBV11-2 and J usage is TRBJ2-7, with D perhaps assigned TRBD1 or TRBD2 (7 bases each). The CDR3 runs to 14 residues. Germline CDR1 SGHAT, CDR2 FQNNGV.

At least ten counts were recorded for this clonotype. The J gene is TRBJ1-3, the V gene TRBV12-3 or TRBV12-4; unclear D gene. V was shortened by 3 bases and J by 0 bases, with 9 bases between the two germline ends. The CDR3 has 15 amino acids. Written as DNA, the CDR3 is TGTGCCAGCAGTTTCTCCGTCTCCTCTGGAAACACCATATATTTT. This codes for CASSFSVSSGNTIYF.

The chain recombines TRBV6-1 with TRBJ2-3, with D possibly being TRBD1 (5 bases). The closer fit of TRBJ1-5 to the DNA end suggests the J call may be wrong. The CDR3 length is 17 residues. Germline V gives CDR1 MNHNS, CDR2 SASEGT. The DNA for the CDR3 is TGTGCCAGCAGTAAGGGACTAGCGGGAGTTGGAACAGATACGCAGCATTTT. It is translated as CASSKGLAGVGTDTQHF.

This clonotype was detected ten times or more. This chain uses TRBV12-5 with TRBJ2-1, with D perhaps TRBD2 (5 bases). Germline V CDR1 and CDR2: LGHNT, FRNRAP. The V gene lost 5 bases and the J gene lost 10 bases, with 9 bases spanning the gap. The CDR3 is made up of 11 amino acids. The CDR3 protein is CASGPRGEQFF. The CDR3 DNA reads TGTGCTAGTGGTCCGCGAGGGGAGCAGTTCTTC.

On this clonotype: Mismatch with germline at one junction end may stem from a read error. This chain connects TRBV6-6 to TRBJ2-7, with D perhaps matching TRBD2 (6 bases). Germline V gene lookup returns CDR1 MNHNY and CDR2 SVGAGI (reference sequence). This CDR3 comprises 13 residues. This CDR3 reads CASSHRDFYEQCF. The CDR3 nucleotides read TGTGCCAGCAGTCACCGGGACTTTTACGAGCAGTGCTTC.

This clonotype was recorded a few times. This chain links TRBV6-5 with TRBJ2-7; 11 bases are shared with TRBD2. This CDR3 spans 16 amino acids. V was clipped by 1 base and J by 1 base; unmatched bases: 3. The germline gives CDR1 MNHEY, CDR2 SVGAGI. The CDR3: CASSYYGTSGSYEQYF. CDR3 DNA sequence: TGTGCCAGCAGTTACTACGGGACTAGCGGATCCTACGAGCAGTACTTC.

This clonotype was seen ten or more times. The chain recombines TRBV6-2 or TRBV6-3 with TRBJ2-1, with 12 bases identical to TRBD2. The J segment lost 7 bases and the V segment lost 7 bases, leaving 8 bases of the junction unmatched. Germline-derived CDR1 and CDR2 are MNHEY and SVGEGT. The CDR3 length is 15 residues. The CDR3 loop is CASNLLAGGRNEQFF. In DNA form, the CDR3 reads TGTGCCAGCAACCTACTAGCGGGAGGTAGGAATGAGCAGTTCTTC.

This clonotype was counted a single time. At one end the junction does not follow the germline gene, possibly because of a read error. The chain links TRBV5-1 to TRBJ1-4; perhaps TRBD1 as D (5 bases). Germline V gives CDR1 SGHRS, CDR2 YFSETQ. The CDR3 runs 14 residues. The CDR3 region has the DNA TGCGCCAACAGCTTGGGGGGGACGAATGAAAAACTGTTTTTT. Encoded protein: CANSLGGTNEKLFF.

CDR3 bases: TGCGCCAGCTCCGGACCTTTTAACACAGATACGCAGTATTTT. Protein product: CASSGPFNTDTQYF. The chain employs TRBV5-1 and TRBJ2-3; D unclear. Germline V gives CDR1 SGHRS, CDR2 YFSETQ. The CDR3 loop spans 14 amino acids. V was trimmed by 7 bases and J by 2 bases, leaving 14 bases between them.

Comment on this clonotype: The CDR3 end shows no conserved phenylalanine or tryptophan, and so a read error is likely. The chain links TRBV12-5 to TRBJ2-7; no clear D gene. The CDR3 loop spans 11 amino acids. Germline-derived CDR1 and CDR2 are LGHNT and FRNRAP. Trimming removed 6 bases at V and 7 bases at J, with 10 bases between. CDR3 amino acids: CASGPAREQYL. DNA of the CDR3: TGTGCTAGTGGCCCGGCCCGGGAGCAGTACTTG.

The V call is TRBV5-4, the J call TRBJ1-2; 11 nucleotides agree with TRBD1. Germline V gives CDR1 SGHNT, CDR2 YYREEE (reference sequence). The junction had 10 bases not matched to a gene; V was cut back by 5 bases and J by 7 bases. The CDR3 totals 15 residues. As DNA, the CDR3 is TGTGCCAGCAGACCCGGACAGGGGGCTCCTCGTGGCTACACCTTC. Its translation: CASRPGQGAPRGYTF.

As concerns this clonotype: The germline gene is not matched at one end of the junction; a read error may be the cause. This rearrangement joins TRBV12-3 or TRBV12-4 to TRBJ2-5; D is unclear. The CDR3 covers 13 residues. CDR3 sequence: CASSSPPIEAQYF. CDR3 in DNA: TGTGCCAGCAGCAGTCCGCCAATAGAGGCCCAGTACTTC.

Points on this clonotype: One end of the junction varies from germline; a read error may be responsible. This sequence joins TRBV5-1 and TRBJ1-3; the D is unclear. The CDR3 consists of 14 residues. CDR1 and CDR2 from the germline V gene are SGHRS and YFSETQ. The CDR3 region is CVSSLVGSGNTIYF. In nucleotides, the CDR3 is TGCGTCAGCAGCTTGGTTGGCTCTGGAAACACCATATATTTT.

As to this clonotype: One junction end does not reproduce the germline sequence, and a read error may be involved. The rearrangement uses TRBV12-3 or TRBV12-4 and TRBJ2-1; no clear D. The length of the CDR3 is 12 residues. The CDR3 DNA reads TGTGCCAGCAGTTTAGTAATCAATGTGCAGTTCTTC. It encodes CASSLVINVQFF.